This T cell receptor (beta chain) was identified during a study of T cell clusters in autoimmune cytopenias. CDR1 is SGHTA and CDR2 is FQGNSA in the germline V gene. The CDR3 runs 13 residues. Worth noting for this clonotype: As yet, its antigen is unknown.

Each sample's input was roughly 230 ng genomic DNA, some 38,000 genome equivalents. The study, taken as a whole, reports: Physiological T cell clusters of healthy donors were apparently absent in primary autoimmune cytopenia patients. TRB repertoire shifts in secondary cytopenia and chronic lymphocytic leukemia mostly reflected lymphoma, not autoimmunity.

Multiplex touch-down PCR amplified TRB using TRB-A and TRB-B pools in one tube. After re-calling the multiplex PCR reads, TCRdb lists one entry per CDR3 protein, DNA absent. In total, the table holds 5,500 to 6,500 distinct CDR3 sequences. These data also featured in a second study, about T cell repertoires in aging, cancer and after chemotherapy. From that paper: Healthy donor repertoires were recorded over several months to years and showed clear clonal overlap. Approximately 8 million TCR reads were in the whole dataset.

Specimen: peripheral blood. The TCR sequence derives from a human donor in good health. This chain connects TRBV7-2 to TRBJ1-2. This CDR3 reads CASSPPEAHGYTF.